This TCR beta chain came from a study of control samples from healthy donors and cancer patients (dated by TCRdb to about 2020). The method behind the library was the immunoSEQ multiplex PCR assay. TCRdb limited this immuneACCESS table to in-frame rearrangements with V and J called. A share of clones is missing; checked studies link under half to unresolved V genes, and the rest is unexplained. The sample contains about 160,000 clones, roughly 95% of them found a single time. Of the sample, just over 1% falls within the top ten clones. Notes on this clone: No antigen is known for it. Within one base of it there is no much larger clone, and no base qualities were kept.

The CDR3 numbers 12 residues from cysteine through phenylalanine. Of the read, only the CDR3 DNA is kept; its 36 bases are in frame from base 1. Trimming removed 3 bases from V and 7 bases from J, leaving 10 bases between the germline ends. The CDR1 and CDR2 encoded by the germline V gene (reference sequence) are DFQATT and SNEGSKA. The chain links TRBV20-1 with TRBJ2-1; the D gene lacks a confident call. Input material: blood. The source of this sequence is a woman in her thirties in good health. The DNA sequence is TGCAGTGCTAGTCTGCTCCGTAATGAGCAGTTCTTC. The resulting protein is CSASLLRNEQFF.